A selection of T cell receptor beta chains follows, all from one sample in a study of blood T cell repertoires in COVID-19. The protocol was immunoSEQ multiplex PCR, while the TCRdb copy is restricted to in-frame clones and leaves out a portion. The sample has fewer than 500,000 clones; 87% are singletons. Sequences were obtained from PBMCs or T cells enriched from blood (not recorded which). The receptors originated from a woman aged 18 to 35 with acute COVID-19. The CDR3 runs from the conserved cysteine through the conserved F or W. D genes are given only for firm matches. The size of a clone is reported for some rows only, either as once, few or many, or as a class for expanded clones.

cdr3_nt cdr3_aa j_call v_call d_call clone_size cdr3_length
TGTGCCAGCAGTTTGGGACAGACGAACACTGAAGCTTTCTTT CASSLGQTNTEAFF TRBJ1-1 TRBV28 TRBD1 NA 14
TGTGCCAGCAGCCAAGATGGTTCGGGAGGGGGGGATTCACCCCTCCACTTT CASSQDGSGGGDSPLHF TRBJ1-6 TRBV4-2 NA few 17
TGTGCCAGTAGTCCTAGCGGGAGAGGGGACAATGAGCAGTTCTTC CASSPSGRGDNEQFF TRBJ2-1 TRBV19 TRBD2 NA 15
TGTGCCAGCAGCTTATTAGTGGCGGGGGCTGGGGATGAGCAGTTCTTC CASSLLVAGAGDEQFF TRBJ2-1 TRBV7-9 NA NA 16
TGTGCCATCAGTGAGTCGGGACAGGGGTCCCAGCATTTT CAISESGQGSQHF TRBJ1-5 TRBV10-3 TRBD1 NA 13
TGTGCCAGTAGTTTGTCGGACACTGACTATGGCTACACCTTC CASSLSDTDYGYTF TRBJ1-2 TRBV19 NA NA 14
TGTGCCAGCACCTCGAACGACAGGGGAACCGGGGAGCTGTTTTTT CASTSNDRGTGELFF TRBJ2-2 TRBV5-4 TRBD1 NA 15
TGTGCCAGCAGCCAAGGCCCAATGGCTAGCGGGGGGGCCGGGGATGAGCAGTTCTTC CASSQGPMASGGAGDEQFF TRBJ2-1 TRBV4-2 TRBD2 NA 19
TGTGCTAGTGGTTTAGCCACAGATACGCAGTATTTT CASGLATDTQYF TRBJ2-3 TRBV12-5 NA NA 12
TGCAGCGTTGACTCGGGACAGGATAGGAACGAGCAGTACTTC CSVDSGQDRNEQYF TRBJ2-7 TRBV29-1 TRBD1 NA 14
TGTGCCAGCAGCCCCCCCTTCGAGACCCAGTACTTC CASSPPFETQYF TRBJ2-5 TRBV7-3 NA NA 12
TGTGCCAGCCAGGGGTATAACATTCAGTACTTC CASQGYNIQYF TRBJ2-4 TRBV25-1 NA NA 11
TGTGCCAGTAGTACCCTTAAGCGGGGATGGACAGATACGCAGTATTTT CASSTLKRGWTDTQYF TRBJ2-3 TRBV19 TRBD2 NA 16
TGTGCCAGCACTTACCCGACCGTTCCGGGACAGGGGGCCCACGGCGAGCAGTACTTC CASTYPTVPGQGAHGEQYF TRBJ2-7 TRBV7-9 TRBD1 NA 19
TGTGCCAGCAGTGACTGGTTCGGAAAACTGTTTTTT CASSDWFGKLFF TRBJ1-4 TRBV2 NA NA 12
TGTGCCAGCAGCTCGACAGGGGGCAGCTATGGCTACACCTTC CASSSTGGSYGYTF TRBJ1-2 TRBV5-4 TRBD1 NA 14
TGTGCCAGTAGTATGTACTCCGCAAATAGCAATCAGCCCCAGCATTTT CASSMYSANSNQPQHF TRBJ1-5 TRBV19 NA NA 16
TGTGCCAGCAGCGTAGGCAGGGGACAAGAGACCCAGTACTTC CASSVGRGQETQYF TRBJ2-5 TRBV9 NA NA 14
TGCGCCAGCAGCCAAGATGGGTCCGGGTTTCAGCCCCAGCATTTT CASSQDGSGFQPQHF TRBJ1-5 TRBV4-3 NA NA 15
TGTGCCAGCAGTCCCGGCAGGGTTGGAAACACCATATATTTT CASSPGRVGNTIYF TRBJ1-3 TRBV27 NA NA 14
TGTGCCAGCAGTTGGGGACAGTCGAATGAAAAACTGTTTTTT CASSWGQSNEKLFF TRBJ1-4 TRBV6-5 TRBD1 NA 14
TGTGCCAGCAGTTTACCCGGACTAGCGGGAGGCCAAGAGACCCAGTACTTC CASSLPGLAGGQETQYF TRBJ2-5 TRBV28 TRBD2 NA 17
TGTGCCAGCAGCCAAGGGACTTCAGGCCATGAGCAGTTCTTC CASSQGTSGHEQFF TRBJ2-1 TRBV3-1/TRBV3-2 NA NA 14
TGTGCCAGCACGGTGGAGAACTATGGCTACACCTTC CASTVENYGYTF TRBJ1-2 TRBV2 NA NA 12
TGTGCCAGCAGTATGAGGGAATCCTATAATTCACCCCTCCACTTT CASSMRESYNSPLHF TRBJ1-6 TRBV11-2 NA NA 15
TGTGCCAGCAGCTTAGTCGGGGGGGTCTATGGCTACACCTTC CASSLVGGVYGYTF TRBJ1-2 TRBV7-8 NA NA 14
TGTGCCAGCAGCTTAGGGACAACGACCTACGAGCAGTACTTC CASSLGTTTYEQYF TRBJ2-7 TRBV11-2 NA NA 14
TGTGCCACCCAGGGTCGGGGGAGCAATCAGCCCCAGCATTTT CATQGRGSNQPQHF TRBJ1-5 TRBV19 NA NA 14
TGTGCCAGCAGCGCCGCGCAGGATTCCTATAATTCACCCCTCCACTTT CASSAAQDSYNSPLHF TRBJ1-6 TRBV9 NA NA 16
TGTGCCAGCAGTTTCTACAGGTCGAATGAGCAGTTCTTC CASSFYRSNEQFF TRBJ2-1 TRBV6-5 NA NA 13
TGCGCCAGCAGCCAGGGACTAGCGGGGCTCAGCACAGATACGCAGTATTTT CASSQGLAGLSTDTQYF TRBJ2-3 TRBV4-3 TRBD2 NA 17
TGTGCCAGCAGTGAGAGGGTAAATATTAGGGCCAACCAAGTACCGGGCGGCTACACCTTC CASSERVNIRANQVPGGYTF TRBJ1-2 TRBV2 NA NA 20
TGTGCCAGCGGGGGCGAAAGCAATCAGCCCCAGCATTTT CASGGESNQPQHF TRBJ1-5 TRBV2 NA few 13
TGTGCCAGCAGCGACGGGACAGGGGGACAAGAGACCCAGTACTTC CASSDGTGGQETQYF TRBJ2-5 TRBV9 TRBD1 NA 15
TGCGCCAGCAGCCAAGCCGTGTCAGGGTCCTCCTACGAGCAGTACTTC CASSQAVSGSSYEQYF TRBJ2-7 TRBV4-3 NA NA 16
TGTGCCAGCTCACCGTCTCCCAGGTCTGGAAACACCATATATTTT CASSPSPRSGNTIYF TRBJ1-3 TRBV18 NA NA 15
TGCGCCAGCAGTGAGGGGGCTAGCGTATTGGGTGAGCAGTTCTTC CASSEGASVLGEQFF TRBJ2-1 TRBV10-1 NA NA 15
TGTGCCAGCAGCTTAGGGGACAGGGATAATGAAAAACTGTTTTTT CASSLGDRDNEKLFF TRBJ1-4 TRBV11-2 TRBD1 NA 15
TGTGCCAGCAGTTTTACAGGGCAGGGCTACACCTTC CASSFTGQGYTF TRBJ1-2 TRBV12-3/TRBV12-4 NA few 12
TGTGCCAGCAGCAAAAAACTAGCGGGGGAGGACGAGCAGTACTTC CASSKKLAGEDEQYF TRBJ2-7 TRBV7-2 TRBD2 NA 15
TGTGCCATCAGTGAGTCGAATCCGCGGGGGGGCCTGGAGCAGTTCTTC CAISESNPRGGLEQFF TRBJ2-1 TRBV10-3 TRBD2 NA 16
TGTGCCAGCAAGTCGCAGGGGGCGCCGGGAAACACCATATATTTT CASKSQGAPGNTIYF TRBJ1-3 TRBV27 TRBD1 once 15
TGTGCCAGCAGTTCCCTTGGGACAGGGAATTCACCCCTCCACTTT CASSSLGTGNSPLHF TRBJ1-6 TRBV27 TRBD1 NA 15
TGTGCCACCCCAGGGCGGACTAGCAATCAGCCCCAGCATTTT CATPGRTSNQPQHF TRBJ1-5 TRBV5-8 NA NA 14
TGCGCCAGCAGCTCGGGACAGACCTTCGGTGAGCAGTTCTTC CASSSGQTFGEQFF TRBJ2-1 TRBV5-1 TRBD1 NA 14
TGTGCCAGCAGTGTTGGGCTAGCGGGGTTAAATGAGCAGTTCTTC CASSVGLAGLNEQFF TRBJ2-1 TRBV6-4 TRBD2 NA 15
TGTGCCAGCAGCTTAGCCTCCGCGGGAGGTACCGGGGAGCTGTTTTTT CASSLASAGGTGELFF TRBJ2-2 TRBV7-2 TRBD2 once 16
TGTGCCAGCAGCCCCCCTGGGCAGGCTGAGCAGTTCTTC CASSPPGQAEQFF TRBJ2-1 TRBV9 NA NA 13
TGTGCCAGCAGTCCCGGGGTGCTTAATGAAAAACTGTTTTTT CASSPGVLNEKLFF TRBJ1-4 TRBV2 NA NA 14
TGTGCCAGCAGCCCCTCATTCGTTACAGGTAACACTGAAGCTTTCTTT CASSPSFVTGNTEAFF TRBJ1-1 TRBV3-1/TRBV3-2 NA NA 16
TGTGCCAGCAGCGTGGGACAGGGAGACACCGGGGAGCTGTTTTTT CASSVGQGDTGELFF TRBJ2-2 TRBV11-1 TRBD1 once 15
TGCGCCAGCAGCGGGGACATCCACTCTGGAAACACCATATATTTT CASSGDIHSGNTIYF TRBJ1-3 TRBV5-1 NA few 15
TGTGCCAGTAGTATGTGGACAGGAGGCAATCAGCCCCAGCATTTT CASSMWTGGNQPQHF TRBJ1-5 TRBV19 TRBD1 NA 15